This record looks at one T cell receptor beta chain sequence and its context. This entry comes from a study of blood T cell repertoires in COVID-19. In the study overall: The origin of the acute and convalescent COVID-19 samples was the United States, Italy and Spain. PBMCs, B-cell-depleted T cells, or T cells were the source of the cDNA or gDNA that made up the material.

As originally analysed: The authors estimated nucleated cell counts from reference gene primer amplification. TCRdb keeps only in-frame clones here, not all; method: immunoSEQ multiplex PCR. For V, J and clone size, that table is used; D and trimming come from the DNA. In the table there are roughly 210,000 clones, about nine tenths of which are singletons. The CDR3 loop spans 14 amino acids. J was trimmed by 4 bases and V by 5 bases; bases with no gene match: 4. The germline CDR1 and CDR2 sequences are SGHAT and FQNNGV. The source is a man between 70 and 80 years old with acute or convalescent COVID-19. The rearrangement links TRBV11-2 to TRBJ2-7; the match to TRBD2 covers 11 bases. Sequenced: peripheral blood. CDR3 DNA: TGTGCCAGCAGCACGACTAGCGGGAAGTACGAGCAGTACTTC. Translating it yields CASSTTSGKYEQYF.